A single sample gave rise to the 29 T cell receptor beta chains below, sequenced in a study of tumor and adjacent non-tumor tissue in lung cancer. Three rounds of nested PCR, following a modified ARM-PCR protocol, produced the TCRbeta library. In TCRdb, the multiplex PCR reads were re-called with MiXCR into one record per CDR3 protein. The table has 90,000 to 120,000 distinct CDR3 sequences, less than 75% seen once. This sample's RNA came from whole unsorted tissue. The normal lung tissue was taken more than 3 cm from the tumor edge. The sample consisted of distant non-tumor lung tissue. The origin of the receptors is a man aged 25 to 45 with non-small cell lung cancer.

Regarding this clonotype: One end of the junction is discordant with germline, which a read error may explain. The chain combines TRBV20-1 with TRBJ2-1; 10 bases line up with TRBD2. The germline gives CDR1 DFQATT, CDR2 SNEGSKA (reference sequence). This CDR3 comprises 17 residues. As DNA, the CDR3 is TGCAGCGCTAGAGAACTAGCGGGGCCTAACTCCTACAATGAGCAGTTCTTC. The encoded protein is CSARELAGPNSYNEQFF.

On this clonotype itself: The junction and the germline gene differ at one end; a read error may be behind it. CDR3 sequence: CSSRLSSYEPYF. CDR3 nucleotides: TGCAGCTCCAGACTGAGCTCCTACGAGCCGTACTTC. The chain combines TRBV29-1 with TRBJ2-7; no firm D call. This CDR3 contains 12 residues. Germline assignment: CDR1 SQVTM and CDR2 ANQGSEA.

The chain has TRBV5-4 and TRBJ2-7; D gene ambiguous. Germline-derived CDR1 and CDR2 are SGHNT and YYREEE (reference sequence). The V end lost 0 bases, the J end lost 8 bases, and 18 bases lay between the germline ends. The CDR3 has 15 residues. The CDR3 nucleotides are TGTGCCAGCAGCTTGGGTCAGGCCAGTGCCTCAAAGCAGTACTTC. Protein: CASSLGQASASKQYF.

The CDR3 DNA follows: TGTGCCAGCAGCAATTCCGGAGTCGAGCAGTACTTC. It yields the protein CASSNSGVEQYF. V gene TRBV11-2 combines with J gene TRBJ2-7; D is unresolved. V lost 5 bases and J lost 6, with 11 bases in between. CDR1 is SGHAT, CDR2 FQNNGV, per germline. There are 12 residues in the CDR3.

Regarding this clonotype: A read error is likely, as this CDR3 ends without the conserved phenylalanine or tryptophan. The chain recombines TRBV20-1 with TRBJ1-1; D is uncertain. The CDR3 consists of 13 residues. The germline gives CDR1 DFQATT, CDR2 SNEGSKA (reference sequence). CDR3: CNAPWTVNTEAFS. Written as DNA, the CDR3 is TGCAATGCTCCCTGGACCGTGAACACTGAAGCTTTCTCT.

About this clonotype itself: The junction differs from germline at one of its ends, possibly a read error. As DNA, the CDR3 is TGCAGTGCTAGCCCGGGACAGTACACTGAGGCTTTCTTT. Protein: CSASPGQYTEAFF. The J gene is TRBJ1-1, the V gene TRBV20-1; 7 bases line up with TRBD1. The CDR3 covers 13 residues. Germline CDR1 is DFQATT and CDR2 is SNEGSKA (reference sequence).

The chain couples TRBV20-1 to TRBJ2-5; unclear D gene. The CDR3 length is 14 residues. V dropped 0 bases and J dropped 5 bases, with 13 bases sitting between them. Per germline, CDR1 DFQATT and CDR2 SNEGSKA (reference sequence). The CDR3 coding sequence is TGCAGTGCTAGAGAAAGTCACTTTTCGGAGACCCAGTACTTC. This sequence encodes CSARESHFSETQYF.

With respect to this clonotype: Sequence at one end of the junction differs from germline and may be a read error. The CDR3 DNA reads as TGCGCCAGCAGCCAAGACTGGGGCTCCTATAGTTCACTCCTCCACTTT. It is translated as CASSQDWGSYSSLLHF. This chain uses TRBV4-1 with TRBJ1-6; D is possibly TRBD1 (5 bases). The CDR3 length is 16 residues. Germline CDR1 MGHRA, CDR2 YSYEKL.

This clonotype was seen many times. V gene TRBV20-1 combines with J gene TRBJ2-3; D call uncertain. CDR1 and CDR2 from the germline V gene are DFQATT and SNEGSKA (reference sequence). The V gene lost 3 bases and the J gene lost 1 base, with 8 bases spanning the gap. The CDR3 sequence is 13 residues long. Here the CDR3 reads CSASQPGTDTQYF. In DNA form, the CDR3 reads TGCAGTGCTAGCCAGCCGGGCACAGATACGCAGTATTTT.

As regards this clonotype: An end of the junction does not agree with germline; a read error may underlie this. The J gene is TRBJ2-5, the V gene TRBV7-9; D may be TRBD1 or TRBD2 (6 bases each). Germline assignment: CDR1 SEHNR and CDR2 FQNEAQ (reference sequence). This CDR3 spans 15 amino acids. DNA of the CDR3: TGTGCCAGCAGCCCTGTTATCGGGGGCCAAGATACCCAGTACTTC. It translates to CASSPVIGGQDTQYF.

This clonotype was seen just once. The junction departs from the called germline gene at one end, perhaps through a read error. CDR3 nucleotide sequence: TGCAGCGTTGTATTGCGACAGAACAGTGAGCAATTCTTC. Residues: CSVVLRQNSEQFF. This rearrangement joins TRBV29-1 to TRBJ2-1; D perhaps matches TRBD1 (5 bases). Germline V lookup: CDR1 SQVTM, CDR2 ANQGSEA. The CDR3 spans 13 residues.

The V call is TRBV5-1, the J call TRBJ2-2; D perhaps matches TRBD2 (6 bases). Germline V lookup: CDR1 SGHRS, CDR2 YFSETQ. CDR3 length: 14 amino acids. V was cut by 0 bases and J by 7 bases, with 10 bases left in between. The CDR3 nucleotides are TGCGCCAGCAGCTTGGAAGCGGGTGACGGGGAGCTGTTTTTT. Translated: CASSLEAGDGELFF.

The gene calls are TRBV7-2 and TRBJ1-6; 7 nucleotides agree with TRBD1. The V and J ends lost 2 bases and 10 bases, in that order; junction bases with no gene match: 8. The CDR3 length is 15 residues. CDR1 is SGHTA and CDR2 is FQGNSA in the germline V gene. The CDR3 DNA is TGTGCCAGCAGCTTAAAGCACAGGGGAGGATCACCCCTCCACTTT. The encoded protein is CASSLKHRGGSPLHF.

The table lists this clonotype with a few counts. At one end the junction does not follow the germline gene, possibly because of a read error. This chain joins TRBV4-1 and TRBJ1-6; D not certain. The CDR3 length is 15 residues. Germline V gene lookup returns CDR1 MGHRA and CDR2 YSYEKL. CDR3 protein: CTSSQVRFANSPLHF. The CDR3 DNA sequence: TGCACCAGCAGCCAAGTGCGCTTTGCGAATTCACCCCTCCACTTT.

Of note for this clonotype: The junction does not match germline at one end; this may be a read error. This chain uses TRBV11-2 with TRBJ2-2; D may be TRBD1 or TRBD2 (5 bases each). There are 13 residues in the CDR3. CDR1 is SGHAT, CDR2 FQNNGV, per germline. The chain's CDR3 is CASSLESSGDLFF. The CDR3 coding sequence is TGTGCCAGCAGCTTAGAATCCTCCGGGGACCTGTTTTTC. The complete variable domain, with remaining parts taken from reference TRBV11-2 and TRBJ2-2, reads EAGVAQSPRYKIIEKRQSVAFWCNPISGHATLYWYQQILGQGPKLLIQFQNNGVVDDSQLPKDRFSAERLKGVDSTLKIQPAKLEDSAVYLCASSLESSGDLFFGEGSRLTVL.

This clonotype was seen ten or more times. CDR3 DNA sequence: TGTGCCAGCAGTTACGAGATACGGGGCGGAACTGAAGCTTTCTTT. This sequence encodes CASSYEIRGGTEAFF. The chain joins TRBV6-2 or TRBV6-3 to TRBJ1-1, with TRBD1 as a possible D gene (5 bases). The CDR3 has 15 amino acids. V gave up 2 bases and J gave up 5 bases, with 15 bases separating them. In germline, CDR1 is MNHEY, CDR2 SVGEGT.

The chain recombines TRBV20-1 with TRBJ1-1; 7 nucleotides agree with TRBD1. There are 14 residues in the CDR3. The J segment lost 5 bases and the V segment lost 3 bases, leaving 9 bases of the junction unmatched. Germline V gene data show CDR1 as DFQATT and CDR2 as SNEGSKA (reference sequence). In DNA form, the CDR3 reads TGCAGTGCTAGTGGGGTGACAGGGCTTACTGAAGCTTTCTTT. Encoded protein: CSASGVTGLTEAFF.

About this clonotype itself: Here the CDR3 omits its conserved ending phenylalanine or tryptophan, so a read error is the likely source. Here the CDR3 reads CASSSLNRNSEAFS. The CDR3 nucleotides read TGTGCCAGCAGCTCCCTAAACAGGAACTCCGAAGCTTTCTCT. This chain joins TRBV7-9 and TRBJ1-1, with TRBD1 as a possible D gene (5 bases). V shed 4 bases and J shed 8 bases, with 17 bases lying between them. The CDR3 loop spans 14 amino acids. Germline loops: CDR1 SEHNR, CDR2 FQNEAQ (reference sequence).

This clonotype is judged medium-sized. CDR3: CASSLGRYTEAFF. For the CDR3, the DNA is TGTGCCAGCAGCTTGGGCCGTTACACTGAAGCTTTCTTT. The chain recombines TRBV11-2 with TRBJ1-1; no clear D gene. The CDR3 length is 13 residues. V lost 3 bases, J lost 3 bases, and 8 bases lay in between. The germline CDR1 and CDR2 sequences are SGHAT and FQNNGV.

This clonotype was seen at least ten times. The chain recombines TRBV7-9 with TRBJ1-1; D gene unclear. The CDR3 has 14 amino acids. V gave up 1 base and J gave up 10 bases, with 16 bases separating them. Germline-derived CDR1 and CDR2 are SEHNR and FQNEAQ (reference sequence). CDR3 bases: TGTGCCAGCAGCTTAGACTCCCTTAATGATAGAGCTTTCTTT. The encoded protein is CASSLDSLNDRAFF.

This clonotype came up a few times. One end of the junction varies from germline; a read error may be responsible. V is TRBV11-2 and J is TRBJ2-1, with D perhaps TRBD1 (6 bases). Germline lookup yields CDR1 SGHAT and CDR2 FQNNGV. The CDR3 spans 15 residues. DNA of the CDR3: TGTGCAAGCAGCTTAATCCTAACAGGGATTGATGAGCAGTTCTTC. Its protein product is CASSLILTGIDEQFF.

Turning to this clonotype: One end of the junction does not line up with germline, which may come from a read error. The J gene is TRBJ2-3, the V gene TRBV7-9, with TRBD2 matching 10 bases. Germline V gives CDR1 SEHNR, CDR2 FQNEAQ (reference sequence). The CDR3 sequence is 16 residues long. CDR3 protein: CVSSLAGGATLDTRYF. CDR3 coding DNA: TGTGTCAGCAGCTTAGCGGGGGGTGCGACCCTAGATACGCGGTATTTT.

This clonotype was counted a single time. This clone may be a read error of a much larger clone one base away. The CDR3 DNA follows: TGTGTCACCAGTGATTCGGACAGGGAGGGAGAGACCCAGTACTTC. It codes for CVTSDSDREGETQYF. The V call is TRBV24-1, the J call TRBJ2-5, with D perhaps matching TRBD1 (8 bases). This CDR3 contains 15 residues. Germline CDR1 and CDR2: KGHDR and SFDVKD.

Details on this clonotype: The junction and the germline gene differ at one end; a read error may be behind it. This chain's CDR3 is CGTSAKVLNTEAFF. CDR3 coding DNA: TGTGGCACCAGTGCGAAGGTCCTGAACACTGAAGCTTTCTTT. The chain employs TRBV24-1 and TRBJ1-1; D is undetermined. Looked up from germline, CDR1 is KGHDR and CDR2 is SFDVKD. This CDR3 has 14 residues.

As for this clonotype: Lacking the conserved final phenylalanine or tryptophan, this CDR3 likely reflects a read error. V gene TRBV5-6 combines with J gene TRBJ2-7; D gene ambiguous. Trimming removed 2 bases from V and 0 bases from J, with 9 bases in between. The germline V gene encodes CDR1 SGHDT and CDR2 YYEEEE. The CDR3 is made up of 14 amino acids. The CDR3 sequence is CASSFGQSSYEQYL. CDR3 coding DNA: TGTGCCAGCAGCTTCGGGCAGAGCTCCTACGAGCAGTACTTA.

Concerning this clonotype: The limits of the CDR3 on the DNA are not certain, so only TCRdb's listed CDR3 is given. The chain recombines TRBV29-1 with TRBJ2-3; TRBD1, the table's D call, lacks a check against the DNA. The CDR3 is 15 amino acids in total, end residues counted. CDR1 SQVTM and CDR2 ANQGSEA come from the germline V gene. CDR3 in amino acids: CSVATGTGSTDTRYF.

In this sample, this clonotype turned up many times. CDR3 DNA: TGCGCCAGCAGAGGCCCGACAGGGGAAGCTTTCTTT. It yields the protein CASRGPTGEAFF. V gene TRBV10-1 combines with J gene TRBJ1-1, with 7 bases identical to TRBD1. V dropped 6 bases and J dropped 8; count of bases not matched to a gene: 6. The CDR3 extends over 12 amino acids. Germline V CDR1 and CDR2: WNHNN, SYGVQD (reference sequence).

Details on this clonotype: At one end the junction does not follow the germline gene, possibly because of a read error. The chain joins TRBV20-1 to TRBJ2-1, with TRBD2 identical over 9 bases. Germline CDR1 reads DFQATT; CDR2 reads SNEGSKA (reference sequence). This CDR3 contains 15 residues. This CDR3 reads CSTLTGTSILHEQFF. The CDR3 nucleotides are TGCAGTACCCTGACCGGGACTAGCATTCTCCATGAACAGTTCTTC.

V is TRBV29-1 and J is TRBJ2-1; 8 bases line up with TRBD2. J gave up 14 bases and V 6 bases, and 9 bases lay outside the gene matches. The CDR3 runs 11 residues. CDR1 is SQVTM, CDR2 ANQGSEA, per germline. CDR3 loop: CSVGGLAQEFF. CDR3 bases: TGCAGCGTAGGAGGACTAGCACAGGAGTTCTTC.